The source of this T cell receptor beta chain is a study of shared clonotypes between healthy human individuals. Broader study findings: Estimated richness was generally greater in naive than memory subsets.

To note about this clone: Its antigen is currently unknown.

Sequencing was performed with immunoSEQ multiplex PCR; in TCRdb, only in-frame clones are kept and a portion is missing. The repertoire includes 500,000 or so clones, about 96% of them detected once, and around 0.066% sits in the top ten. V gave up 0 bases and J gave up 0 bases, with 9 bases separating them. Germline V gene sequence: CDR1 SGHVS, CDR2 FQNEAQ. This CDR3 is 16 amino acids long. The sequenced sample consisted of naive CD4+ T cells sorted from blood. Regarding subset: CD45RA+ positively selected. The TCR originated in a woman in her twenties or thirties in good health. The chain recombines TRBV7-8 with TRBJ2-1; D gene unclear. The DNA of the CDR3 is TGTGCCAGCAGCTTAGCGAGGACCTCCTCCTACAATGAGCAGTTCTTC. Translation: CASSLARTSSYNEQFF.